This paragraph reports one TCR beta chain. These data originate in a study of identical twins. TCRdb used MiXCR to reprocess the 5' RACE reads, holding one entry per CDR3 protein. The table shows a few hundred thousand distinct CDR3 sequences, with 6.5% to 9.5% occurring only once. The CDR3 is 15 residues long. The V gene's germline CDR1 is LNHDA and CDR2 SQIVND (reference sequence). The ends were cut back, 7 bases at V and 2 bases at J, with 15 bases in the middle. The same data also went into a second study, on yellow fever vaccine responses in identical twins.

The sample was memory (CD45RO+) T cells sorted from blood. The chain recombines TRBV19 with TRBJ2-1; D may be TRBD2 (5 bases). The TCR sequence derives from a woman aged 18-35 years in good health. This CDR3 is CASKESSGAYNEQFF. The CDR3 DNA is TGTGCCAGTAAAGAAAGTTCCGGGGCCTACAATGAGCAGTTCTTC.